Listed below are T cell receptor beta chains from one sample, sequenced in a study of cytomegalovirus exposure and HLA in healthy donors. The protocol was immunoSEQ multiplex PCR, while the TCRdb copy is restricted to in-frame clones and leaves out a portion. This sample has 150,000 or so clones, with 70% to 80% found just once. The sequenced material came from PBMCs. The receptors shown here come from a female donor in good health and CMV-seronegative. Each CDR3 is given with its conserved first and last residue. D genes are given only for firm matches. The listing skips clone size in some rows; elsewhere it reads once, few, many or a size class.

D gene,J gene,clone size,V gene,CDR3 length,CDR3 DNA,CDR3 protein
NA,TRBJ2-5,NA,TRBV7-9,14,TGTGCCAGCAGCTTAGACAGGGTACAAGAGACCCAGTACTTC,CASSLDRVQETQYF
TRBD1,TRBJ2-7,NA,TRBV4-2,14,TGTGCCAGCAGCCAAAGTGGACAGGGCTACGAGCAGTACTTC,CASSQSGQGYEQYF
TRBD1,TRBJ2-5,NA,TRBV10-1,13,TGCGCCAGCAGTGACGGGACAGAAGAGACCCAGTACTTC,CASSDGTEETQYF
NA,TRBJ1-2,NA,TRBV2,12,TGTGCCACTGCCAGGGCTAACTATGGCTACACCTTC,CATARANYGYTF
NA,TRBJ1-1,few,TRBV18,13,TGTGCCAGCTCACCTAACAGGGCCACTGAAGCTTTCTTT,CASSPNRATEAFF
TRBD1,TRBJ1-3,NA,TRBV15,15,TGTGCCACCAGCAGGGTTACAGGGGATGTCAACACCATATATTTT,CATSRVTGDVNTIYF
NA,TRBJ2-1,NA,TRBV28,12,TGTGCCAGCAGACTTGGTTACAATGAGCAGTTCTTC,CASRLGYNEQFF
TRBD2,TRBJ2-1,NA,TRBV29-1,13,TGCAGCGTCCGGGAGGTCTCCTACAATGAGCAGTTCTTC,CSVREVSYNEQFF
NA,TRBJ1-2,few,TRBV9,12,TGTGCCAGCAGTGGCGGCGATTATGGCTACACCTTC,CASSGGDYGYTF
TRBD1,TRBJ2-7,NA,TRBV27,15,TGTGCCAGCAGTCTGGGGACAGGGGTAATTAACGAGCAGTACTTC,CASSLGTGVINEQYF
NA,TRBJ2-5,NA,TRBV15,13,TGTGCCACCAGCCGCCAGGGGATAGAGACCCAGTACTTC,CATSRQGIETQYF
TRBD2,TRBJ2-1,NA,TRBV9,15,TGTGCCAGCAGCCTACAGAAGGGAGGGGACAATGAGCAGTTCTTC,CASSLQKGGDNEQFF
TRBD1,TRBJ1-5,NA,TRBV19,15,TGTGCCAGTAGTATGGGACAGGAAATACACCAGCCCCAGCATTTT,CASSMGQEIHQPQHF
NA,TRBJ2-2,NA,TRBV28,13,TGTGCCAGCAGTTTTACGAACACCGGGGAGCTGTTTTTT,CASSFTNTGELFF
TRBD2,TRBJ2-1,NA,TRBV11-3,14,TGTGCCAGCAGCTTAGATGGGGGGGGCAATGAGCAGTTCTTC,CASSLDGGGNEQFF
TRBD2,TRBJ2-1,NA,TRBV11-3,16,TGTGCCAGCAGCCTCGGGACTAGCGGGATGGGCAATGAGCAGTTCTTC,CASSLGTSGMGNEQFF
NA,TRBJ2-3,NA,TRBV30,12,TGTGCCTGGGGGCGGGGTGCAGATACGCAGTATTTT,CAWGRGADTQYF
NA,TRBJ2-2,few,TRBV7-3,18,TGTGCCAGCAGCTTAACCCCTCAGGCTAGCGTTGACACCGGGGAGCTGTTTTTT,CASSLTPQASVDTGELFF
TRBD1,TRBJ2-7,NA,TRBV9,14,TGTGCCAGCCTCCGGGACAGGGCCACCTACGAGCAGTACTTC,CASLRDRATYEQYF
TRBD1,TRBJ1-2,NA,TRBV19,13,TGTGCCAGTAGTGGGACAGGGGGCGCCGGCTACACCTTC,CASSGTGGAGYTF
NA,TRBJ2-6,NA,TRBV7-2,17,TGTGCCAGCAGCTTACAGGTGATTAGCTCTGGGGCCAACGTCCTGACTTTC,CASSLQVISSGANVLTF
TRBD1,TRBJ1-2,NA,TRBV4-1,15,TGCGCCAGCAGCCAATCGGGACAGGGGGCGGACGGCTACACCTTC,CASSQSGQGADGYTF
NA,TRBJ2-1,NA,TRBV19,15,TGTGCCAGTAGTTTACGGGATCCCACATACAATGAGCAGTTCTTC,CASSLRDPTYNEQFF
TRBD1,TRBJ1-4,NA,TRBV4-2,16,TGTGCCAGCAGCCAAGATCGGCAGGGGGCTAATGAAAAACTGTTTTTT,CASSQDRQGANEKLFF
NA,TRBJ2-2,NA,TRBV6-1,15,TGTGCCAGCAGTCTAACAGGGACCAACACCGGGGAGCTGTTTTTT,CASSLTGTNTGELFF
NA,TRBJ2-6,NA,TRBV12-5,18,TGTGCTAGTGTTTCGGACAAACCCAGGGGCTCTGGGGCCAACGTCCTGACTTTC,CASVSDKPRGSGANVLTF
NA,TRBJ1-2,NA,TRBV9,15,TGTGCCAGCAGCGACTCCGTGGGCAGACACTATGGCTACACCTTC,CASSDSVGRHYGYTF
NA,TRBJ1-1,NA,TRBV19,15,TGTGCCAGTAGTATCCCCCAGGGCATGAACACTGAAGCTTTCTTT,CASSIPQGMNTEAFF